This T cell receptor beta chain originates from a study of T-cell memory formation after mild COVID-19. For the study at large: Among the donors, TCR clusters were largely specific to each donor. Study observations and caveats: Clones that contracted clustered mainly in CM and EM if CD4+ and in EMRA if CD8+.

In germline, CDR1 is DFQATT, CDR2 SNEGSKA (reference sequence). The CDR3 totals 15 residues. With V trimmed by 5 bases and J by 6 bases, 13 bases remained unmatched. 5'RACE with constant-segment primers built TCRalpha and TCRbeta cDNA libraries with UMIs. In TCRdb, the 5' RACE reads were re-called with MiXCR into one record per CDR3 protein. The sample lists roughly 190,000 distinct CDR3 sequences, about 16% seen once, with roughly 2.6% in the top ten. As regards this clonotype: Its target is not known.

The material sequenced was PBMCs or a T cell subset sorted from them (not recorded which). V gene TRBV20-1 combines with J gene TRBJ2-1; 7 bases align to TRBD2. The receptor's source is an adult woman who had mild COVID-19 (a few samples of this study predate the infection). Cell type and time point are not known. The CDR3 is CSASTGTTNTNEQFF. CDR3 DNA: TGCAGTGCTTCGACCGGGACTACAAACACCAATGAGCAGTTCTTC.